This T cell receptor (beta chain) was sequenced in a study of regulatory T cells in long-lasting Graves disease. There are a few counts of this clonotype. This sample's time point: newly diagnosed GD, antithyroid drugs for less than 3 months. Construction of the TCR library relied on RNA isolated from PBMCs. CDR3 regions were amplified by Arm-PCR using iRepertoire HTBI primers to build TCR beta libraries. TCRdb passed the multiplex PCR reads through MiXCR, listing each CDR3 protein once. The table shows 600,000 to 650,000 distinct CDR3 sequences, with 16% occurring only once. A further study also used this sample, focusing on T cells in Graves' hyperthyroidism and ophthalmopathy. That study reports: For Graves' hyperthyroidism to be stable, ophthalmopathy could not progress within 18 months. Among thyroid clonotypes expanded above 0.001, most also appeared in blood.

The sequencing here drew on peripheral blood mononuclear cells (PBMCs), taken at new diagnosis, from a patient treated with antithyroid drugs. This sequence was found in a woman aged 25 to 45 with Graves disease.

The CDR3 is CASSKGLATNEQFF. DNA for the CDR3: TGTGCCAGCAGCAAGGGACTAGCGACCAATGAGCAGTTCTTC. The chain uses TRBV14 and TRBJ2-1; the match to TRBD2 covers 10 bases. CDR3 length: 14 amino acids. CDR1 is SGHDN and CDR2 is FVKESK in the germline V gene. V dropped 5 bases and J dropped 6; count of bases not matched to a gene: 4. The full variable domain, in which reference TRBV14 and TRBJ2-1 provide the parts outside the CDR3, is EAGVTQFPSHSVIEKGQTVTLRCDPISGHDNLYWYRRVMGKEIKFLLHFVKESKQDESGMPNNRFLAERTGGTYSTLKVQPAELEDSGVYFCASSKGLATNEQFFGPGTRLTVL.